This T cell receptor beta chain was sequenced in a study of cytomegalovirus exposure and HLA in healthy donors. Overall study results and limits: Later analysis identified several of the most significant clusters that appeared linked to common viral pathogens. Associated with cytomegalovirus, according to the listing, were 150 to 200 TCR beta chains. Per published reports, the classifier diagnosed cytomegalovirus status with high specificity and sensitivity. In a later analysis, DRB1 alleles had the most associated TCRs; HLA-C alleles the fewest.

Germline CDR1 is SSHAT and CDR2 is FNYEAQ (reference sequence). The CDR3 is made up of 15 amino acids. The table lists this clone with a few counts. Its antigen is currently unknown. A read error may produce the germline difference seen at one junction end. PCR primers comprised 60 Vbeta and 13 Jbeta primers. Method: immunoSEQ multiplex PCR; TCRdb's copy keeps in-frame clones and lacks some. Among about 150,000 clones listed, approximately 69% were seen once. V gene TRBV7-7 combines with J gene TRBJ2-2, with TRBD1 identical over 9 bases. Sequencing input: PBMCs. The TCR sequence derives from a man aged 30 to 39 in good health and CMV-seronegative. The CDR3 coding sequence is TGTGCTAGCAGCGTGATGGACAGGGGAGCAGGGGAGCTGTTTTTT. This gives the protein CASSVMDRGAGELFF.